The 10 T cell receptor beta chains presented below share a single source sample, sequenced in a study of metastatic and nonmetastatic thyroid tumors. TCRdb reprocessed the PCR reads via MiXCR. The table has around 20,000 clones, roughly a quarter seen once. Before thyroid surgery, none of the patients had received any treatment. The sequenced material came from tumor tissue. The receptors originated from a female donor with papillary thyroid cancer or a benign thyroid nodule (not recorded which). Some clones in this sample may be carry-over from other donors' samples.

This chain uses TRBV11-2 with TRBJ2-7; perhaps TRBD1 as D (5 bases). CDR1 and CDR2 (germline): SGHAT, FQNNGV. The CDR3 extends over 14 amino acids. The germline V and J ends were trimmed by 1 base and 7 bases, with 14 bases remaining between them. CDR3 sequence: CASSLVGPSGEQYF. CDR3 sequence (DNA): TGTGCCAGCAGCTTAGTCGGGCCATCAGGGGAGCAGTACTTC.

This clone was found many times. The chain couples TRBV27 to TRBJ2-3; no definite D call. Trimming cost V 3 bases and J 4 bases, with 8 bases left between them. The CDR3 consists of 13 residues. Germline V CDR1 and CDR2: MNHEY, SMNVEV (reference sequence). CDR3 in DNA: TGTGCCAGCAGTTTTAATCCCCCAGATACGCAGTATTTT. Protein product: CASSFNPPDTQYF.

By share, this clone ranks as medium-sized (0.01 to 0.1%). The chain combines TRBV20-1 with TRBJ2-7, with a tentative D call TRBD2 (6 bases). V was pared by 1 base and J by 2 bases, with 6 bases between. Looked up from germline, CDR1 is DFQATT and CDR2 is SNEGSKA (reference sequence). This CDR3 contains 12 residues. In DNA form, the CDR3 reads TGCAGTGCTAGAGGACTAGCCTACGAGCAGTACTTC. This gives the protein CSARGLAYEQYF.

The table lists this clone with many counts. This CDR3 is CASSSWTSSNNEQFF. CDR3 bases: TGTGCCAGCAGCTCCTGGACTAGCTCGAACAATGAGCAGTTCTTC. The V gene is TRBV7-9, the J gene TRBJ2-1, with TRBD2 matching 8 bases. CDR3 length: 15 residues. V was clipped by 4 bases and J by 5 bases; unmatched bases: 7. Germline assignment: CDR1 SEHNR and CDR2 FQNEAQ (reference sequence).

This clone turned up a few times. CDR3 sequence (DNA): TGTGCCAGCAGTACGAGACAGGGTACATACAATGAGCAGTTCTTC. It is translated as CASSTRQGTYNEQFF. The rearrangement joins TRBV6-2 or TRBV6-3 to TRBJ2-1, with TRBD1 matching over 7 bases. Germline V lookup: CDR1 MNHEY, CDR2 SVGEGT. V was pared by 5 bases and J by 4 bases, with 8 bases of the junction left unmatched. The CDR3 totals 15 residues.

This clone was seen many times. The chain recombines TRBV5-4 with TRBJ1-1; tentative D call: TRBD1 (6 bases). CDR3 size: 14 residues. Deletions cut 0 bases from V and 1 base from J, with 7 bases between. In germline, CDR1 is SGHNT, CDR2 YYREEE (reference sequence). CDR3 amino acids: CASSLDRANTEAFF. The CDR3 DNA sequence: TGTGCCAGCAGCTTGGACAGGGCGAACACTGAAGCTTTCTTT.

This sequence joins TRBV28 and TRBJ1-5, with D possibly matching TRBD1 (5 bases). CDR1 and CDR2 from the germline V gene are MDHEN and SYDVKM. The CDR3 has 14 residues. Trimming left V 8 bases short and J 4 bases short, with 15 bases between. The CDR3 region has the DNA TGTGCCAGCGTGAGGGACCGCCGGAATCAGCCCCAGCATTTT. Residues: CASVRDRRNQPQHF.

This clone turned up a few times. This chain connects TRBV6-1 to TRBJ2-5, with 9 bases aligning to TRBD1. CDR1 is MNHNS, CDR2 SASEGT, per germline. The trim removed 6 bases at V and 5 bases at J, leaving 10 bases unmatched. This CDR3 spans 15 amino acids. CDR3 sequence: CASSPQQGARETQYF. The CDR3 DNA reads TGTGCCAGCAGCCCCCAACAGGGGGCGAGGGAGACCCAGTACTTC.

By frequency in the sample, this clone is medium-sized. V and J are TRBV3-1 and TRBJ1-6, with 10 bases matching TRBD1. This CDR3 spans 15 amino acids. Germline CDR1 LGHDT, CDR2 YNNKEL (reference sequence). V was pared by 4 bases and J by 7 bases, with 4 bases of the junction left unmatched. The CDR3 is CASSPTGQGNSPLHF. CDR3 sequence (DNA): TGTGCCAGCAGCCCCACGGGACAGGGGAATTCACCCCTCCACTTT.

This clone was observed many times. This chain links TRBV10-1 with TRBJ2-2; D gene unclear. There are 16 residues in the CDR3. In germline, CDR1 is WNHNN, CDR2 SYGVQD (reference sequence). Trimming took off 0 bases at V and 0 bases at J, with 8 bases between the two ends. The CDR3 loop reads CASSESADSNTGELFF. The CDR3 nucleotides read TGCGCCAGCAGTGAGTCCGCGGATTCGAACACCGGGGAGCTGTTTTTT.